A single sample gave rise to the 26 T cell receptor beta chains below, sequenced in a study of T cell changes during pregnancy in multiple sclerosis. Measured with immunoSEQ multiplex PCR; TCRdb has only the in-frame clones, and not every one. The data hold about 92,000 clones, with around 92% observed a single time. The specimen was peripheral blood, collected in the first trimester of pregnancy. The receptors were sampled from a female donor with multiple sclerosis, enrolled in a pregnancy study.

The chain carries TRBV19 and TRBJ1-4, with D unclear. The CDR3 loop spans 12 amino acids. Germline V gene lookup returns CDR1 LNHDA and CDR2 SQIVND (reference sequence). The CDR3 spells CETPTTNEKLFF. The CDR3 nucleotides are TGTGAGACACCTACAACTAATGAAAAACTGTTTTTT.

The chain joins TRBV6-4 to TRBJ2-1; 14 bases map to TRBD2. With 3 bases clipped from V and 4 bases from J, the junction kept 2 bases outside the gene matches. The germline gives CDR1 MRHNA, CDR2 SNTAGT. This CDR3 is built from 16 residues. CDR3 region: CASSETSGRGYNEQFF. CDR3 DNA: TGTGCCAGCAGTGAGACTAGCGGGAGGGGTTACAATGAGCAGTTCTTC.

CDR3 in DNA: TGTGCCAGCATCGGAGAGCTCGCTAACTATGGCTACACCTTC. Translation: CASIGELANYGYTF. This chain links TRBV2 with TRBJ1-2, with D unclear. The V gene lost 7 bases and the J gene lost 0 bases, with 12 bases spanning the gap. CDR3 size: 14 residues. CDR1 SNHLY and CDR2 FYNNEI come from the germline V gene.

This chain connects TRBV27 to TRBJ2-7; D perhaps matches TRBD2 (6 bases). CDR3 length: 13 amino acids. The germline CDR1 and CDR2 sequences are MNHEY and SMNVEV (reference sequence). The ends were cut back, 10 bases at V and 2 bases at J, with 15 bases in the middle. This chain's CDR3 is CATKPGLTYEQYF. The DNA of the CDR3 is TGTGCCACCAAACCGGGACTCACCTACGAGCAGTACTTC.

This chain uses TRBV13 with TRBJ2-2; D is unresolved. The CDR3 loop spans 13 amino acids. Germline V gene sequence: CDR1 PRHDT, CDR2 FYEKMQ (reference sequence). Trimming shortened V by 0 bases and J by 4 bases, and 3 bases separated the two germline ends. The CDR3, as DNA: TGTGCCAGCAGCTTAGGACTCACCGGGGAGCTGTTTTTT. Protein: CASSLGLTGELFF.

This clone was seen more than once but under ten times. V and J are TRBV5-1 and TRBJ2-5, with D possibly being TRBD2 (6 bases). From germline, CDR1 is SGHRS and CDR2 YFSETQ. The CDR3 consists of 15 residues. V was pared by 0 bases and J by 2 bases, with 11 bases between. DNA of the CDR3: TGCGCCAGCAGCTTGGATATGGGGAGGCAAGAGACCCAGTACTTC. Translating it yields CASSLDMGRQETQYF.

The chain uses TRBV11-1 and TRBJ1-2; the D gene is possibly TRBD1 (5 bases). With 5 bases removed from V and 4 bases from J, the gap between germline ends came to 20 bases. This CDR3 region has 16 residues. Looked up from germline, CDR1 is SGHAT and CDR2 is FQDESV (reference sequence). The CDR3 is CASSGIGVGQIYGYTF. The CDR3 region has the DNA TGTGCCAGCAGCGGCATCGGAGTAGGACAAATCTATGGCTACACCTTC.

This chain connects TRBV5-5 to TRBJ2-7, with 9 nucleotides matching TRBD1. The ends lost 4 bases at V and 3 bases at J; junction bases unmatched: 8. CDR3 length: 15 residues. Germline V CDR1 and CDR2: SGHKS, YYEKEE (reference sequence). The CDR3 loop reads CASSVTGGTHYEQYF. In DNA form, the CDR3 reads TGTGCCAGCAGCGTAACAGGGGGCACACACTACGAGCAGTACTTC. Using reference TRBV5-5 and TRBJ2-7 for the parts outside the CDR3, the full variable domain is DAGVTQSPTHLIKTRGQQVTLRCSPISGHKSVSWYQQVLGQGPQFIFQYYEKEERGRGNFPDRFSARQFPNYSSELNVNALLLGDSALYLCASSVTGGTHYEQYFGPGTRLTVT.

J is TRBJ2-3 and V is TRBV14; 7 positions match TRBD1. CDR3 length: 18 residues. Germline CDR1 is SGHDN and CDR2 is FVKESK. J was trimmed by 2 bases and V by 3 bases; bases with no gene match: 14. This chain's CDR3 is CASSQLTGLSPLTDTQYF. CDR3 DNA sequence: TGTGCCAGCAGCCAGCTGACAGGGCTCAGCCCCCTCACAGATACGCAGTATTTT.

The chain carries TRBV19 and TRBJ1-1; tentatively, D is TRBD1 (5 bases). The CDR3 spans 13 residues. Trimming cost V 3 bases and J 7 bases, with 12 bases left between them. Germline V gene lookup returns CDR1 LNHDA and CDR2 SQIVND (reference sequence). This chain's CDR3 is CASSISATVEAFF. The CDR3 DNA reads as TGTGCCAGTAGTATTTCCGCGACAGTTGAAGCTTTCTTT. The variable domain in full, with the rest retrieved from reference TRBV19 and TRBJ1-1, is DGGITQSPKYLFRKEGQNVTLSCEQNLNHDAMYWYRQDPGQGLRLIYYSQIVNDFQKGDIAEGYSVSREKKESFPLTVTSAQKNPTAFYLCASSISATVEAFFGQGTRLTVV.

The chain joins TRBV29-1 to TRBJ2-3; 7 bases match TRBD2. The V gene end was trimmed by 5 bases and the J gene end by 1 base; junction bases not matched to a gene: 3. The CDR3 runs to 13 residues. Germline V gene lookup returns CDR1 SQVTM and CDR2 ANQGSEA. CDR3 nucleotides: TGCAGCGTTAGCGGGACTCGCACAGATACGCAGTATTTT. It is translated as CSVSGTRTDTQYF.

CDR3 sequence reads: CASSPRTGSNEKLFF. CDR3 DNA: TGTGCCAGCTCACCCAGGACAGGCTCTAATGAAAAACTGTTTTTT. This rearrangement joins TRBV18 to TRBJ1-4; TRBD1 aligns across 7 bases. This CDR3 comprises 15 residues. The germline gives CDR1 KGHSH, CDR2 LQKENI. V dropped 3 bases and J dropped 3; count of bases not matched to a gene: 4.

V and J are TRBV4-1 and TRBJ1-1; D perhaps matches TRBD1 (5 bases). The V gene's germline CDR1 is MGHRA and CDR2 YSYEKL. Trimming cost V 3 bases and J 8 bases, with 22 bases left between them. CDR3 length: 16 amino acids. The CDR3 sequence is CASSHPEFGVRVEAFF. CDR3 DNA: TGCGCCAGCAGCCACCCCGAATTTGGGGTCAGGGTAGAAGCTTTCTTT.

V and J are TRBV7-3 and TRBJ2-2; unclear D gene. Germline assignment: CDR1 SGHTA and CDR2 FQGTGA. The CDR3 is 15 residues long. The V end lost 0 bases, the J end lost 0 bases, and 5 bases lay between the germline ends. The CDR3 protein is CASSLTLANTGELFF. CDR3 bases: TGTGCCAGCAGCTTAACCCTTGCGAACACCGGGGAGCTGTTTTTT. Combining the CDR3 with reference TRBV7-3 and TRBJ2-2 gives the whole variable domain GAGVSQTPSNKVTEKGKYVELRCDPISGHTALYWYRQSLGQGPEFLIYFQGTGAADDSGLPNDRFFAVRPEGSVSTLKIQRTERGDSAVYLCASSLTLANTGELFFGEGSRLTVL.

This clone occurred once. V gene TRBV29-1 combines with J gene TRBJ2-1; maybe TRBD1 (5 bases). The V end was cut by 5 bases, the J end by 3 bases, with 8 bases between. The CDR3 runs to 12 residues. Germline-derived CDR1 and CDR2 are SQVTM and ANQGSEA. The DNA for the CDR3 is TGCAGCGTTAAACAGGACTACAATGAGCAGTTCTTC. Protein product: CSVKQDYNEQFF.

This chain links TRBV28 with TRBJ2-7, with unresolved D. CDR3 length: 17 residues. The V and J ends lost 5 bases and 3 bases respectively, with 23 bases between them. The germline V gene has CDR1 MDHEN and CDR2 SYDVKM. The CDR3 sequence is CASSRRPRGSLYYEQYF. As DNA, the CDR3 is TGTGCCAGCAGTAGGAGACCTCGTGGTTCCCTCTACTACGAGCAGTACTTC.

V usage is TRBV7-9 and J usage is TRBJ2-7; 8 bases are shared with TRBD2. From germline, CDR1 is SEHNR and CDR2 FQNEAQ (reference sequence). This CDR3 spans 14 amino acids. V gave up 5 bases and J gave up 3 bases; unmatched junction bases: 6. CDR3 loop: CASSPRGGGYEQYF. In nucleotides, the CDR3 is TGTGCCAGCAGCCCTCGGGGGGGAGGCTACGAGCAGTACTTC.

This clone came up once. The V gene is TRBV28, the J gene TRBJ2-1, with D perhaps TRBD2 (6 bases). The CDR3 consists of 12 residues. The V end was cut by 3 bases, the J end by 9 bases, with 9 bases between. Germline V gene sequence: CDR1 MDHEN, CDR2 SYDVKM. The CDR3 region has the DNA TGTGCCAGCAGTTTGGGAGGTAGTGAGCAGTTCTTC. The encoded protein is CASSLGGSEQFF.

This clone was detected once. The chain is built from TRBV19 and TRBJ2-3; 12 bases fit TRBD2. The length of the CDR3 is 13 residues. Trimming at V came to 9 bases and at J to 4 bases, leaving 2 bases not matched to a gene. Germline loops: CDR1 LNHDA, CDR2 SQIVND (reference sequence). This CDR3 is CASRLAGADTQYF. CDR3 nucleotides: TGTGCCAGCAGACTAGCGGGGGCAGATACGCAGTATTTT.

The J gene is TRBJ2-7, the V gene TRBV7-9; no firm D call. Trimming pared 5 bases from V and 2 bases from J, leaving 7 bases between. Germline CDR1 SEHNR, CDR2 FQNEAQ (reference sequence). The CDR3 is 12 residues long. CDR3 in DNA: TGTGCCAGCAGCCCCGCGGCCTACGAGCAGTACTTC. It translates to CASSPAAYEQYF.

The V call is TRBV7-3, the J call TRBJ2-1; 7 nucleotides line up with TRBD2. V lost 5 bases and J lost 7; bases outside the gene matches: 2. CDR1 and CDR2 from the germline V gene are SGHTA and FQGTGA. The CDR3 extends over 12 amino acids. The CDR3 coding sequence is TGTGCCAGCAGCCCCGGGGGGAATGAGCAGTTCTTC. Translation gives CASSPGGNEQFF.

The chain employs TRBV27 and TRBJ2-7, with TRBD1 matching 9 bases. Germline lookup yields CDR1 MNHEY and CDR2 SMNVEV (reference sequence). Unmatched junction bases numbered 4, after V lost 9 bases and J lost 4 bases. This CDR3 has 12 amino acids. The chain's CDR3 is CASRDRAYEQYF. In DNA form, the CDR3 reads TGTGCCAGTCGGGACAGGGCGTACGAGCAGTACTTC.

This clone was counted a single time. The genes are TRBV7-9 and TRBJ2-7; D not certain. The V gene's germline CDR1 is SEHNR and CDR2 FQNEAQ (reference sequence). The V and J ends lost 5 bases and 4 bases respectively, with 6 bases between them. The CDR3 totals 11 residues. The CDR3 sequence is CASSQLYEQYF. Written as DNA, the CDR3 is TGTGCCAGCAGCCAATTGTACGAGCAGTACTTC.

The V gene is TRBV7-2, the J gene TRBJ2-7; 13 bases line up with TRBD2. Germline V gene data show CDR1 as SGHTA and CDR2 as FQGNSA. Unmatched junction bases numbered 7, after V lost 5 bases and J lost 6 bases. CDR3 length: 15 residues. DNA of the CDR3: TGTGCCAGCAGCGCCTCACGACTAGCGGGAGGCGAGCAGTACTTC. Amino acid sequence: CASSASRLAGGEQYF. Drawing the rest from reference TRBV7-2 and TRBJ2-7, the complete variable domain is GAGVSQSPSNKVTEKGKDVELRCDPISGHTALYWYRQSLGQGLEFLIYFQGNSAPDKSGLPSDRFSAERTGGSVSTLTIQRTQQEDSAVYLCASSASRLAGGEQYFGPGTRLTVT.

This rearrangement joins TRBV6-1 to TRBJ2-3; D might be TRBD2 (6 bases). The CDR3 contains 12 residues. The germline V gene encodes CDR1 MNHNS and CDR2 SASEGT. The V end was cut by 6 bases, the J end by 8 bases, with 12 bases between. The CDR3 DNA reads as TGTGCCAGCAGCACCGACGGGGGTACGCAGTATTTT. It is translated as CASSTDGGTQYF.

The chain is built from TRBV29-1 and TRBJ2-1, with 9 bases aligning to TRBD2. CDR3 size: 12 residues. Per the germline V gene, CDR1 is SQVTM and CDR2 is ANQGSEA. With V trimmed by 5 bases and J by 6 bases, 2 bases remained unmatched. The CDR3, as DNA: TGCAGCGTTAGGCGGGGGGGCAATGAGCAGTTCTTC. Amino acid sequence: CSVRRGGNEQFF.